Each of the 4 T cell receptor beta chains below was sequenced from the same sample in a study of regulatory T cells in long-lasting Graves disease. CDR3 regions were amplified by Arm-PCR using iRepertoire HTBI primers to build TCR beta libraries. TCRdb re-derived calls from the multiplex PCR reads in MiXCR, one entry per CDR3 protein. The sample has 400,000 to 500,000 distinct CDR3 sequences; 15% are singletons. Time point denoted: newly diagnosed GD, antithyroid drugs for less than 3 months. The TCR library was prepared using RNA isolated from PBMCs. The same sample was also used in a study of T cells in Graves' hyperthyroidism and ophthalmopathy.

The sample was peripheral blood mononuclear cells (PBMCs), taken at new diagnosis, from a patient treated with antithyroid drugs. These receptors were taken from a middle-aged woman with Graves disease.

In this sample, this clonotype turned up a few times. Mismatch with germline at one junction end may stem from a read error. V gene TRBV6-2 or TRBV6-3 combines with J gene TRBJ2-7, with D perhaps TRBD2 (6 bases). This CDR3 contains 17 residues. In germline, CDR1 is MNHEY, CDR2 SVGEGT. CDR3 amino acids: CASSDSRSRESSYEQYF. The DNA of the CDR3 is TGTGCCAGCAGTGACTCCCGTAGCCGGGAGAGCTCCTACGAGCAGTACTTC.

This clonotype was counted at least ten times. The rearrangement uses TRBV7-2 and TRBJ2-7; 8 bases fit TRBD2. V was pared by 4 bases and J by 4 bases, with 6 bases of the junction left unmatched. This CDR3 is built from 14 residues. CDR1 and CDR2 (germline): SGHTA, FQGNSA. The CDR3 protein is CASSSGRGSYEQYF. CDR3 sequence (DNA): TGTGCCAGCAGCTCCGGGAGGGGGTCATACGAGCAGTACTTC.

The sample holds many counts of this clonotype. The V and J genes are TRBV12-3 or TRBV12-4 and TRBJ1-2; TRBD1 matches at 9 bases. Trimming cost V 0 bases and J 4 bases; bases outside gene matches: 6. The CDR3 is made up of 16 amino acids. The CDR3: CASSLAGQGTVYGYTF. In DNA, the CDR3 is TGTGCCAGCAGTTTAGCTGGACAGGGGACAGTCTATGGCTACACCTTC.

This clonotype was seen many times. The V and J genes are TRBV2 and TRBJ2-7, with 10 bases aligning to TRBD1. Germline CDR1 reads SNHLY; CDR2 reads FYNNEI. The CDR3 runs 14 residues. V trimming: 7 bases; J trimming: 1 base; junction bases outside the gene matches: 4. The CDR3 here is CASMGDRGSYEQYF. The DNA for the CDR3 is TGTGCCAGCATGGGGGACAGGGGATCCTACGAGCAGTACTTC.